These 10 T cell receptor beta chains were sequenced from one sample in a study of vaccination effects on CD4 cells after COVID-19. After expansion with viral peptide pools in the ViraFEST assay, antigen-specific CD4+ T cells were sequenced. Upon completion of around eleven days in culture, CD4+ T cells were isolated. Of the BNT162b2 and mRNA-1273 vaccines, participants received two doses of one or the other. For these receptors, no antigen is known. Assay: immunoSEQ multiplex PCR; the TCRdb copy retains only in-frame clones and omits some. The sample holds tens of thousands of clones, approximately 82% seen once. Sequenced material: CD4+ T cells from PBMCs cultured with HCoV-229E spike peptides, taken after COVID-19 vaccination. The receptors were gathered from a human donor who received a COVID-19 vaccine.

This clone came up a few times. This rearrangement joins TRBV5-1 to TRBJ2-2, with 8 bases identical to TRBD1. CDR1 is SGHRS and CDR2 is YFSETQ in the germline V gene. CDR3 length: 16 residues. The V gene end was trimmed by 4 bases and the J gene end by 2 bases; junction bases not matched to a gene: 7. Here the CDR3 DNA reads TGCGCCAGCAGCCCCTTGACAGGGGTCAACACCGGGGAGCTGTTTTTT. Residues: CASSPLTGVNTGELFF.

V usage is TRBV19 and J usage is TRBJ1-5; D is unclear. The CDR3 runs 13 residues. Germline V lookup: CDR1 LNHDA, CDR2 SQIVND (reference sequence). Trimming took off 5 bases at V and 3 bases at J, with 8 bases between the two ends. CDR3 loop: CASSPEINQPQHF. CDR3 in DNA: TGTGCCAGTAGTCCGGAAATCAATCAGCCCCAGCATTTT.

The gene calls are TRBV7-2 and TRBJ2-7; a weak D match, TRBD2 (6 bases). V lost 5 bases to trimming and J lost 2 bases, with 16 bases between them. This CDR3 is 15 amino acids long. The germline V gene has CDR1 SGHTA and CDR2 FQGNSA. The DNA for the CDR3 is TGTGCCAGCAGCACTGCCGGAGGGCGGGCCTACGAGCAGTACGTC. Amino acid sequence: CASSTAGGRAYEQYV.

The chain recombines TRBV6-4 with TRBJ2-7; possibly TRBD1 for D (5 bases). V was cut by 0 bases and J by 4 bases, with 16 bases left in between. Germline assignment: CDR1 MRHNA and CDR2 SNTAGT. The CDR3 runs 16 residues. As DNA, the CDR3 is TGTGCCAGCAGTGACTCGAAGGACACAGGAGATTACGAGCAGTACGTC. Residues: CASSDSKDTGDYEQYV.

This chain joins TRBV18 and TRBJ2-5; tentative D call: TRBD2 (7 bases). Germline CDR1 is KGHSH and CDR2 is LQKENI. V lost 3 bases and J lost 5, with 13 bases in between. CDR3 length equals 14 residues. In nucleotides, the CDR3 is TGTGCCAGCTCACCGTACAGGGAGGGCGAGACCCAGTACTTC. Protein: CASSPYREGETQYF.

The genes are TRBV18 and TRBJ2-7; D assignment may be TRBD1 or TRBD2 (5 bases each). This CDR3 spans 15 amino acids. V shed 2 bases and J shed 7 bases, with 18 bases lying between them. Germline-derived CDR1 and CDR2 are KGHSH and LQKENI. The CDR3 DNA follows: TGTGCCAGCTCACCAGTTTTAGGGGCCCCGGGGGAGCAGTACGTC. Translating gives CASSPVLGAPGEQYV.

DNA of the CDR3: TGTGCCAGCAGTGAAATAATTGGGACATTGACTGGCTACACCTTC. It encodes CASSEIIGTLTGYTF. The chain links TRBV6-1 to TRBJ1-2; tentatively, D is TRBD1 (6 bases). Germline assignment: CDR1 MNHNS and CDR2 SASEGT. V lost 2 bases and J 7 bases, leaving 17 bases between the germline ends. CDR3 size: 15 residues.

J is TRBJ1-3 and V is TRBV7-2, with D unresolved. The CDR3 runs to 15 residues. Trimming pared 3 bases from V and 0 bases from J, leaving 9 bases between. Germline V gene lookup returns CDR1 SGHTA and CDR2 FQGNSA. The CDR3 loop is CASSLDGHSGNTIYF. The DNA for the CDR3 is TGTGCCAGCAGCTTGGACGGCCACTCTGGAAACACCATATATTTT.

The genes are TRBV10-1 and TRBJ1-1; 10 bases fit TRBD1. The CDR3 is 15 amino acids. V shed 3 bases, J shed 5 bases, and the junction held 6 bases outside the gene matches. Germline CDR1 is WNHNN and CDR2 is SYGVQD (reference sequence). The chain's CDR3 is CASSEGQGEMTEAFF. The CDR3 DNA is TGCGCCAGCAGTGAAGGACAGGGGGAGATGACTGAAGCTTTCTTT.

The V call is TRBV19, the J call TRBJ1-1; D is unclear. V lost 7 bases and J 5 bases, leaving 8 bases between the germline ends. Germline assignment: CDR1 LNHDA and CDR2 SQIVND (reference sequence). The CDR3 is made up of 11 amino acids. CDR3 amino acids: CASTQNTEAFF. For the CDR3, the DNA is TGTGCCAGTACTCAAAATACTGAAGCTTTCTTT.